This T cell receptor (beta chain) comes out of a study of spatial heterogeneity in lung cancer. About the research overall: Among detected sequences, beta-chain ones consistently exceeded alpha-chain ones in number. The study observed each unique TCR and UMI combination more than ten times on average in raw reads.

Individually, TCR cDNA molecules were each labelled with a unique molecular identifier. A single record per CDR3 protein comes from TCRdb applying MiXCR to the 5' RACE reads. This table has 30,000 to 35,000 distinct CDR3 sequences, 8.5% to 12% appearing once. The V end was cut by 4 bases, the J end by 3 bases, with 16 bases between. The V gene's germline CDR1 is MNHNS and CDR2 SASEGT. The CDR3 spans 16 residues. Documented time point: blood at routine non-recurrence follow-up after resection. The clonotype originates from a female donor with early-stage non-small cell lung cancer. The chain is built from TRBV6-1 and TRBJ2-4; D tentatively fits TRBD1 or TRBD2 (5 bases each). The starting material was PBMCs, obtained at follow-up. The CDR3 spells CASSGLGTMSKNIQYF. As DNA, the CDR3 is TGTGCCAGCAGTGGGTTAGGGACGATGAGCAAAAACATTCAGTACTTC.